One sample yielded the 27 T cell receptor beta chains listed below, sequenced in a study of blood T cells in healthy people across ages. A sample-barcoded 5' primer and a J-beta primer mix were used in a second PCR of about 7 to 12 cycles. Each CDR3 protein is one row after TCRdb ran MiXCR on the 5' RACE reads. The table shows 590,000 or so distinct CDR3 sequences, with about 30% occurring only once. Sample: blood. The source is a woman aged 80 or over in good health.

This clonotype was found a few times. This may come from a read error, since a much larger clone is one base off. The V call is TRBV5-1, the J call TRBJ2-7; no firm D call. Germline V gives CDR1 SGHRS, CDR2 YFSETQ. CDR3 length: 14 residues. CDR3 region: CASSLDAKAYGQYF. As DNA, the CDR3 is TGCGCCAGCAGCTTGGATGCAAAAGCCTACGGGCAGTACTTC.

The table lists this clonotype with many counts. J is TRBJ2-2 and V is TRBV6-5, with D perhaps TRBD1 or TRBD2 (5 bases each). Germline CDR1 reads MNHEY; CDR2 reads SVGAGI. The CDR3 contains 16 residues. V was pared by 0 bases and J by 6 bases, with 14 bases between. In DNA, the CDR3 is TGTGCCAGCAGTTACTCGACGGGGCACTTCCCCGGGGAGCTGTTTTTT. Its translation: CASSYSTGHFPGELFF.

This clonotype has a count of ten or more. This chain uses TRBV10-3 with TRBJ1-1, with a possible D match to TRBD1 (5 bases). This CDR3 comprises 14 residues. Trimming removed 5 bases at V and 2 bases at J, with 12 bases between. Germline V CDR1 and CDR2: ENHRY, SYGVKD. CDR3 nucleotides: TGTGCCATCAGTTTTGGCGGGGGAAACACTGAAGCTTTCTTT. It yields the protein CAISFGGGNTEAFF.

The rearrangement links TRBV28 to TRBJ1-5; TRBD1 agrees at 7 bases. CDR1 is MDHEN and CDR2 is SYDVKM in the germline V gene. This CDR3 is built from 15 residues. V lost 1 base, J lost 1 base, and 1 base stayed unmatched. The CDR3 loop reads CASSLLQGSNQPQHF. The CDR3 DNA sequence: TGTGCCAGCAGTTTATTACAGGGGAGCAATCAGCCCCAGCATTTT.

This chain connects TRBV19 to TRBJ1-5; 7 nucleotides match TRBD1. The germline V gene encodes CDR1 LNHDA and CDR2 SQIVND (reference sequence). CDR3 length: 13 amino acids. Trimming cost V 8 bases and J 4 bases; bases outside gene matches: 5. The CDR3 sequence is CASEGRGNQPQHF. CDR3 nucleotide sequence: TGTGCCAGTGAGGGCAGGGGGAATCAGCCCCAGCATTTT.

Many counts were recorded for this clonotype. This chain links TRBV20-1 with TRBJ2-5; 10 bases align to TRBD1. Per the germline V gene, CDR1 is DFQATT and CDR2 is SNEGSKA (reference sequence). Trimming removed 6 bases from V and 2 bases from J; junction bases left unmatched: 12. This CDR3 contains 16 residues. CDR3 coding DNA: TGCAGTGCCTCGAACCCCGCGGACAGGGGGCAAGAGACCCAGTACTTC. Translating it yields CSASNPADRGQETQYF.

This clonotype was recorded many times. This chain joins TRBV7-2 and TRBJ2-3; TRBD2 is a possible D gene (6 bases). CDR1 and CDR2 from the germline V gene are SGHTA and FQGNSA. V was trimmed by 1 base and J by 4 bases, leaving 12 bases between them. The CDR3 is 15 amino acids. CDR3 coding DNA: TGTGCCAGCAGCTTAGGGGGGGTCCCTCCAGATACGCAGTATTTT. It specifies CASSLGGVPPDTQYF.

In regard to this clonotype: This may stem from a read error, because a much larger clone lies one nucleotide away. This CDR3 is CASSAGRGTEAFF. CDR3 bases: TGTGCCAGCAGTGCTGGACGGGGCACTGAAGCTTTCTTT. The V gene is TRBV2, the J gene TRBJ1-1; D is ambiguous. Germline V CDR1 and CDR2: SNHLY, FYNNEI. V lost 4 bases to trimming and J lost 4 bases, with 10 bases between them. This CDR3 is built from 13 residues.

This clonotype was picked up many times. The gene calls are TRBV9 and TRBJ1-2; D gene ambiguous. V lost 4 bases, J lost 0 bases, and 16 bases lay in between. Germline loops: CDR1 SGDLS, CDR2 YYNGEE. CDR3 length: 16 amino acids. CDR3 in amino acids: CASSPTPGRANYGYTF. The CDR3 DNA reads TGTGCCAGCAGCCCTACTCCGGGCAGAGCTAACTATGGCTACACCTTC.

The chain's CDR3 is CASSPRTGSQNTEAFF. The CDR3 nucleotides read TGTGCCAGCAGTCCACGGACAGGGAGTCAAAACACTGAAGCTTTCTTT. The gene calls are TRBV12-3 or TRBV12-4 and TRBJ1-1; 8 bases are a match to TRBD1. There are 16 residues in the CDR3. V was pared by 5 bases and J by 2 bases, with 10 bases of the junction left unmatched.

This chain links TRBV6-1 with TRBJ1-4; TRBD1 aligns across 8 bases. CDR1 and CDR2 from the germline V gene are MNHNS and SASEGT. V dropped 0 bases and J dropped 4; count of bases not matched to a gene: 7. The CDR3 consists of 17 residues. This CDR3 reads CASSEALGDRRNEKLFF. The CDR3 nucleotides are TGTGCCAGCAGTGAAGCTCTGGGGGACAGGCGTAATGAAAAACTGTTTTTT.

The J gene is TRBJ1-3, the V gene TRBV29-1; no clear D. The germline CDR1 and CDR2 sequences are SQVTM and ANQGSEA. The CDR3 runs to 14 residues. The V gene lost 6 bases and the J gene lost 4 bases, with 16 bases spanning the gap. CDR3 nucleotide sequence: TGCAGCGTCCGTGGTCAGGACTCAGGAAACACCATATATTTT. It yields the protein CSVRGQDSGNTIYF. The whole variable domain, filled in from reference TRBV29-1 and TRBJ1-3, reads SAVISQKPSRDICQRGTSLTIQCQVDSQVTMMFWYRQQPGQSLTLIATANQGSEATYESGFVIDKFPISRPNLTFSTLTVSNMSPEDSSIYLCSVRGQDSGNTIYFGEGSWLTVV.

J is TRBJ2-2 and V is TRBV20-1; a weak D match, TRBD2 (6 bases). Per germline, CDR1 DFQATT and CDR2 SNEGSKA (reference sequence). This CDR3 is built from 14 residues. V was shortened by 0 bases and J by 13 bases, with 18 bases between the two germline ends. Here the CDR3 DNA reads TGCAGTGCTAGAGATTTCGGACGGATGGGAGGGCTGTTTTTT. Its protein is CSARDFGRMGGLFF.

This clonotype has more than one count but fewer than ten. The CDR3 bases are TGTGCCAGCGGAGGGATGGGCACCGGGGAGCTGTTTTTT. As protein: CASGGMGTGELFF. The rearrangement uses TRBV25-1 and TRBJ2-2, with D tentatively TRBD2 (6 bases). V shed 8 bases and J shed 4 bases, with 11 bases lying between them. The CDR3 contains 13 residues. Germline V gene lookup returns CDR1 MGHDK and CDR2 SYGVNS.

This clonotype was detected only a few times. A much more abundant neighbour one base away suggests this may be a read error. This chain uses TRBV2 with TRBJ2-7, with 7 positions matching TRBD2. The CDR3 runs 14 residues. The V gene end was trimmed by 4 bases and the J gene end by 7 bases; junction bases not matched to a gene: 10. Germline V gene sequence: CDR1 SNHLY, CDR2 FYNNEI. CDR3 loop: CASSVASGYNEQYF. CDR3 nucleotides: TGTGCCAGCAGTGTTGCTAGCGGCTACAATGAGCAGTACTTC.

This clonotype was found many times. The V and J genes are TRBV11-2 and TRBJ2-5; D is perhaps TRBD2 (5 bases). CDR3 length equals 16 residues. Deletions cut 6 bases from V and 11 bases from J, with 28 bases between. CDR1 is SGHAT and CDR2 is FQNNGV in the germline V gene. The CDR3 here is CASRLTRSGGFGEQYF. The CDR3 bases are TGTGCCAGCAGGCTGACGCGGTCAGGAGGATTCGGGGAGCAGTACTTC.

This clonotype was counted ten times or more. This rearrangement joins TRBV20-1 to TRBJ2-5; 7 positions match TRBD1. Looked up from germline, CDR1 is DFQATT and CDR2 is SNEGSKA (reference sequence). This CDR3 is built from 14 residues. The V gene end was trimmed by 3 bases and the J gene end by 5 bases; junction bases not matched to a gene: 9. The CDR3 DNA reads TGCAGTGCTAGTAAGGGGGCCTGGGTGGAGACCCAGTACTTC. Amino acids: CSASKGAWVETQYF.

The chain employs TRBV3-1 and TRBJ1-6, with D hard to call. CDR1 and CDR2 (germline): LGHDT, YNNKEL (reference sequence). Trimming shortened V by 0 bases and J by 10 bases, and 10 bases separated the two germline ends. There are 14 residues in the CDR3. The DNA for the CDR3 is TGTGCCAGCAGCCAAGACCCCGTCGTCTCACCCCTCCACTTT. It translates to CASSQDPVVSPLHF.

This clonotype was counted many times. CDR3 nucleotides: TGTGCCAGCAGTGAAAGCAGGTACAATGAGCAGTTCTTC. Encoded protein: CASSESRYNEQFF. V usage is TRBV25-1 and J usage is TRBJ2-1; no firm D call. CDR3 length: 13 residues. Trimming stripped 2 bases from V and 4 bases from J, with 6 bases between. CDR1 is MGHDK and CDR2 is SYGVNS in the germline V gene.

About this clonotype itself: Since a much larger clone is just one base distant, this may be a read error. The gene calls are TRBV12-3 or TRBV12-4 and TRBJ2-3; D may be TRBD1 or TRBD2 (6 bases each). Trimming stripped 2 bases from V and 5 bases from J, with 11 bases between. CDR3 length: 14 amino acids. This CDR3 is CASSLRGQGDTQYF. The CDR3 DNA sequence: TGTGCCAGCAGTTTACGGGGGCAGGGAGATACGCAGTATTTT.

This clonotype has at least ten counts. The CDR3 loop reads CSAENRQGLETQYF. The DNA of the CDR3 is TGCAGTGCCGAGAATCGACAGGGGCTGGAGACCCAGTACTTC. The chain links TRBV20-1 to TRBJ2-5; TRBD1 agrees at 8 bases. The CDR3 is 14 residues long. V shed 6 bases, J shed 5 bases, and the junction held 11 bases outside the gene matches. CDR1 and CDR2 from the germline V gene are DFQATT and SNEGSKA (reference sequence).

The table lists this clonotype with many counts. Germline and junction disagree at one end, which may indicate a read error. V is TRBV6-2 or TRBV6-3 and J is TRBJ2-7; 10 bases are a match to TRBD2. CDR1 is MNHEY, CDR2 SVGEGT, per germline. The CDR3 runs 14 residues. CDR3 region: CASSYSGGTYEQYF. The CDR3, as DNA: TGCGCCAGCAGCTATAGCGGGGGGACCTACGAGCAGTACTTC.

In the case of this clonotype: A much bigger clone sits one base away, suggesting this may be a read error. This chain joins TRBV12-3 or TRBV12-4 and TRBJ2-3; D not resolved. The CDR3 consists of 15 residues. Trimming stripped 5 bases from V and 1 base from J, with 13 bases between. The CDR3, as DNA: TGTGCCAGCAGTCCTGCAGGAATCCGCACAGATACGCAGTATTTT. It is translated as CASSPAGIRTDTQYF.

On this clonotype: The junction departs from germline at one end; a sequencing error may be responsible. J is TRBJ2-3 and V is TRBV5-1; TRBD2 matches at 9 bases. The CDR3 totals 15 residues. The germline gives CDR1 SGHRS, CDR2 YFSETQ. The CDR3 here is CAGSPSGANTDTQYF. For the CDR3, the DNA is TGCGCCGGCAGCCCTAGCGGGGCAAACACAGATACGCAGTATTTT.

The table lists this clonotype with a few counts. CDR3 DNA: TGTGCCTGGAGTGCCGATAATGAAAAACTGTTTTTT. This translates into CAWSADNEKLFF. The chain links TRBV30 to TRBJ1-4; D remains ambiguous. Trimming removed 1 base at V and 4 bases at J, with 4 bases between. The CDR3 is made up of 12 amino acids. Germline-derived CDR1 and CDR2 are GTSNPN and SVGIG (reference sequence). Together with reference TRBV30 and TRBJ1-4, the CDR3 gives the full variable domain: SQTIHQWPATLVQPVGSPLSLECTVEGTSNPNLYWYRQAAGRGLQLLFYSVGIGQISSEVPQNLSASRPQDRQFILSSKKLLLSDSGFYLCAWSADNEKLFFGSGTQLSVL.

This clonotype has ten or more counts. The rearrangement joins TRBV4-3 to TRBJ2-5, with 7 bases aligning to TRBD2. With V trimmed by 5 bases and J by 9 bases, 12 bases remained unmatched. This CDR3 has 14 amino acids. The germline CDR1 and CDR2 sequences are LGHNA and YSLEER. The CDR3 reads CASSLSGVSSPQYF. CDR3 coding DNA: TGCGCCAGCAGCTTAAGCGGGGTCTCTTCCCCCCAGTACTTC.

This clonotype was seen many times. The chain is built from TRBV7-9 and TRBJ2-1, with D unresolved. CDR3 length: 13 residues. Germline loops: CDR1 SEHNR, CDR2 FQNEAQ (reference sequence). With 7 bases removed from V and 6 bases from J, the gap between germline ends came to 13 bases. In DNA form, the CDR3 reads TGTGCCAGCATGGTCAGAACAACCAATGAGCAGTTCTTC. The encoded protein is CASMVRTTNEQFF. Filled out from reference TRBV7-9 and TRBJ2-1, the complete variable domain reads DTGVSQNPRHKITKRGQNVTFRCDPISEHNRLYWYRQTLGQGPEFLTYFQNEAQLEKSRLLSDRFSAERPKGSFSTLEIQRTEQGDSAMYLCASMVRTTNEQFFGPGTRLTVL.